This entry is about one T cell receptor (beta chain). Its antigen is undetermined. The source of the sample is a study of shared clonotypes between healthy human individuals. Data came from immunoSEQ multiplex PCR; TCRdb stores just in-frame clones and leaves some out. The data show 740,000 or so clones, roughly 72% seen once. V was clipped by 6 bases and J by 2 bases, with 11 bases between them. The germline V gene has CDR1 MDHEN and CDR2 SYDVKM. The CDR3 spans 13 residues. The study, taken as a whole, reports: Non-shared clonotypes were found to have lower generation probabilities than the clonotypes that were shared by all four of the sorted-subset donors. Around 5.4% of naive CD4 clonotypes were common to several donors.

Sequencing input: memory CD4+ T cells sorted from blood. Regarding subset: CD45RA-negative fraction. This clonotype was obtained from a woman aged 30 to 39 in good health. This sequence joins TRBV28 and TRBJ2-7; D may be TRBD2 (5 bases). The CDR3 loop is CASSTGDPYEQYF. CDR3 DNA sequence: TGTGCCAGCAGCACCGGGGATCCCTACGAGCAGTACTTC.